The 10 T cell receptor beta chains in this list originate from one sample, sequenced in a study of early T cells in non-severe SARS-CoV-2 infection. TCRdb passed the 5' RACE reads through MiXCR, listing each CDR3 protein once. This sample has over 100,000 distinct CDR3 sequences; 10% to 15% occur once, and the top ten carry 6.2%. Sequenced input: whole blood. These receptors were collected from an adult who was a healthcare worker with PCR-confirmed SARS-CoV-2 infection or an uninfected control (not recorded which).

This clonotype was recorded many times. The chain employs TRBV20-1 and TRBJ2-3, with D unclear. Germline V CDR1 and CDR2: DFQATT, SNEGSKA (reference sequence). There are 15 residues in the CDR3. Trimming pared 0 bases from V and 6 bases from J, leaving 16 bases between. The CDR3 nucleotides are TGCAGTGCTAGAGATCTTTTCGGCGAGGCGGATACGCAGTATTTT. Its protein product is CSARDLFGEADTQYF.

This clonotype was counted only a few times. This chain links TRBV20-1 with TRBJ2-1, with 11 bases identical to TRBD2. The CDR3 has 19 amino acids. Germline loops: CDR1 DFQATT, CDR2 SNEGSKA (reference sequence). Trimming at V came to 0 bases and at J to 0 bases, leaving 10 bases not matched to a gene. CDR3 amino acids: CSARDRGLAGHSSYNEQFF. DNA for the CDR3: TGCAGTGCTAGAGATCGCGGACTAGCGGGTCACAGCTCCTACAATGAGCAGTTCTTC.

There are many counts of this clonotype. The chain recombines TRBV30 with TRBJ2-3; D is ambiguous. The CDR3 runs 11 residues. V was trimmed by 0 bases and J by 5 bases, leaving 3 bases between them. Germline CDR1 and CDR2: GTSNPN and SVGIG (reference sequence). For the CDR3, the DNA is TGTGCCTGGAGTGTAGGAGATACGCAGTATTTT. As protein: CAWSVGDTQYF.

This clonotype was found a few times. The chain carries TRBV2 and TRBJ1-1, with a possible D match to TRBD1 (5 bases). Germline CDR1 and CDR2: SNHLY and FYNNEI. The CDR3 is 12 residues long. Trimming pared 8 bases from V and 5 bases from J, leaving 12 bases between. This CDR3 is CASRRDGTEAFF. CDR3 in DNA: TGTGCCAGCCGCAGGGATGGGACTGAAGCTTTCTTT. Full variable domain (rest looked up from reference TRBV2 and TRBJ1-1): EPEVTQTPSHQVTQMGQEVILRCVPISNHLYFYWYRQILGQKVEFLVSFYNNEISEKSEIFDDQFSVERPDGSNFTLKIRSTKLEDSAMYFCASRRDGTEAFFGQGTRLTVV.

There are many counts of this clonotype. The chain uses TRBV6-2 or TRBV6-3 and TRBJ2-7; TRBD2 might be the D (6 bases). The V gene lost 2 bases and the J gene lost 4 bases, with 12 bases spanning the gap. CDR1 MNHEY and CDR2 SVGEGT come from the germline V gene. The CDR3 extends over 14 amino acids. The DNA of the CDR3 is TGTGCCAGCAGTTACAGTGTCGCGGGATACGAGCAGTACTTC. Translated: CASSYSVAGYEQYF.

The chain joins TRBV29-1 to TRBJ2-7, with a possible D match to TRBD2 (6 bases). The length of the CDR3 is 12 residues. Between the trimmed V and J ends, which lost 4 bases and 3 bases, there was a span of 10 bases. Per germline, CDR1 SQVTM and CDR2 ANQGSEA. This chain's CDR3 is CSVGGDSYEQYF. CDR3 nucleotides: TGCAGCGTTGGGGGGGATAGCTACGAGCAGTACTTC.

In this sample, this clonotype turned up many times. The chain recombines TRBV20-1 with TRBJ2-1; 10 nucleotides agree with TRBD2. The ends lost 5 bases at V and 7 bases at J; junction bases unmatched: 5. Germline V gives CDR1 DFQATT, CDR2 SNEGSKA (reference sequence). The length of the CDR3 is 13 residues. In DNA form, the CDR3 reads TGCAGTGCTGGCCTAGCGGGAGTTAATGAGCAGTTCTTC. This encodes CSAGLAGVNEQFF.

This clonotype occurred a few times. The chain uses TRBV5-1 and TRBJ1-1; no reliable D call. The germline V gene has CDR1 SGHRS and CDR2 YFSETQ. CDR3 length equals 14 residues. V lost 5 bases and J 0 bases, leaving 11 bases between the germline ends. The CDR3 sequence: CASSYRLMNTEAFF. CDR3 nucleotides: TGCGCCAGCAGTTACAGACTTATGAACACTGAAGCTTTCTTT. Drawing the rest from reference TRBV5-1 and TRBJ1-1, the complete variable domain is KAGVTQTPRYLIKTRGQQVTLSCSPISGHRSVSWYQQTPGQGLQFLFEYFSETQRNKGNFPGRFSGRQFSNSRSEMNVSTLELGDSALYLCASSYRLMNTEAFFGQGTRLTVV.

A few counts support this clonotype. The CDR3 nucleotides read TGTGCCAGCAGCTCCGGACAGGGGAAGTCTGAGCAGTTCTTC. Protein: CASSSGQGKSEQFF. The chain couples TRBV11-3 to TRBJ2-1; 9 nucleotides line up with TRBD1. Germline CDR1 reads SGHNT; CDR2 reads YENEEA. The CDR3 is 14 amino acids. V gave up 4 bases and J gave up 9 bases; unmatched junction bases: 7. Variable domain in full (rest from reference TRBV11-3 and TRBJ2-1): EAGVVQSPRYKIIEKKQPVAFWCNPISGHNTLYWYLQNLGQGPELLIRYENEEAVDDSQLPKDRFSAERLKGVDSTLKIQPAELGDSAVYLCASSSGQGKSEQFFGPGTRLTVL.

This chain joins TRBV28 and TRBJ1-4, with a tentative D call TRBD1 (5 bases). The CDR3 totals 15 residues. The V end lost 7 bases, the J end lost 0 bases, and 12 bases lay between the germline ends. CDR1 and CDR2 (germline): MDHEN, SYDVKM. The CDR3 sequence is CASTLRGSTNEKLFF. In nucleotides, the CDR3 is TGTGCCAGCACCCTCCGGGGGTCAACTAATGAAAAACTGTTTTTT.